Following are 28 T cell receptor beta chains from one sample sequenced in a study of blood T cell repertoires in COVID-19. Data came from immunoSEQ multiplex PCR; TCRdb stores just in-frame clones and leaves some out. The data contain some 160,000 clones, roughly 86% of them singletons. The sequenced sample consisted of peripheral blood. The origin of the receptors is a woman of 80 years or more with COVID-19, enrolled during active disease.

The rearrangement links TRBV19 to TRBJ1-4; D not certain. V shed 3 bases and J shed 8 bases, with 13 bases lying between them. Germline V gene data show CDR1 as LNHDA and CDR2 as SQIVND (reference sequence). The CDR3 is 14 amino acids. The CDR3 region has the DNA TGTGCCAGTAGTATCGACCCCGGAGGAGAAAAACTGTTTTTT. As protein: CASSIDPGGEKLFF.

This clone occurred once. The chain is built from TRBV13 and TRBJ2-1, with 14 bases identical to TRBD2. Germline trimming cut 5 bases from V and 7 bases from J; bases unmatched to any gene: 7. The CDR3 is made up of 16 amino acids. The germline CDR1 and CDR2 sequences are PRHDT and FYEKMQ (reference sequence). The CDR3 region has the DNA TGTGCCAGCAGCCCCTCCGGGACTAGCGGGAGAAATGAGCAGTTCTTC. Protein sequence: CASSPSGTSGRNEQFF. Combining the CDR3 with reference TRBV13 and TRBJ2-1 gives the whole variable domain AAGVIQSPRHLIKEKRETATLKCYPIPRHDTVYWYQQGPGQDPQFLISFYEKMQSDKGSIPDRFSAQQFSDYHSELNMSSLELGDSALYFCASSPSGTSGRNEQFFGPGTRLTVL.

V is TRBV10-1 and J is TRBJ2-7; 9 nucleotides match TRBD1. This CDR3 contains 17 residues. Looked up from germline, CDR1 is WNHNN and CDR2 is SYGVQD (reference sequence). V trimming: 6 bases; J trimming: 3 bases; junction bases outside the gene matches: 15. The CDR3 loop is CASRPPVLGQGFYEQYF. The CDR3 DNA reads TGCGCCAGCAGGCCCCCGGTCCTGGGACAGGGTTTCTACGAGCAGTACTTC.

A remark on this clone: The sample contains more than one DNA sequence encoding this CDR3. The rearrangement joins TRBV7-2 to TRBJ2-7, with a weak D call TRBD1 (5 bases). The germline V gene encodes CDR1 SGHTA and CDR2 FQGNSA. V lost 2 bases to trimming and J lost 3 bases, with 5 bases between them. The CDR3 sequence is 12 residues long. The CDR3 sequence is CASSLTGYEQYF. The CDR3 DNA follows: TGTGCCAGCAGCTTAACAGGCTACGAGCAGTACTTC. Looking up the rest from reference TRBV7-2 and TRBJ2-7 gives the full variable domain: GAGVSQSPSNKVTEKGKDVELRCDPISGHTALYWYRQSLGQGLEFLIYFQGNSAPDKSGLPSDRFSAERTGGSVSTLTIQRTQQEDSAVYLCASSLTGYEQYFGPGTRLTVT.

The gene calls are TRBV7-2 and TRBJ2-4; 8 bases are shared with TRBD1. The CDR3 has 14 amino acids. Germline-derived CDR1 and CDR2 are SGHTA and FQGNSA. V was pared by 5 bases and J by 9 bases, with 9 bases of the junction left unmatched. The CDR3 here is CASSPIGQGGIQYF. The CDR3 DNA reads as TGTGCCAGCAGCCCCATCGGACAGGGCGGCATTCAGTACTTC. Variable domain in full (rest from reference TRBV7-2 and TRBJ2-4): GAGVSQSPSNKVTEKGKDVELRCDPISGHTALYWYRQSLGQGLEFLIYFQGNSAPDKSGLPSDRFSAERTGGSVSTLTIQRTQQEDSAVYLCASSPIGQGGIQYFGAGTRLSVL.

In its sample, this clone was seen a few times. The chain joins TRBV19 to TRBJ2-2; D is undetermined. Germline-derived CDR1 and CDR2 are LNHDA and SQIVND (reference sequence). The V gene lost 3 bases and the J gene lost 1 base, with 6 bases spanning the gap. The CDR3 length is 14 residues. The DNA of the CDR3 is TGTGCCAGTAGTATCGACATGAACACCGGGGAGCTGTTTTTT. Amino acid sequence: CASSIDMNTGELFF.

This clone was seen a single time. The rearrangement joins TRBV6-6 to TRBJ2-6; 7 bases are a match to TRBD2. The CDR3 is made up of 15 amino acids. Germline values: CDR1 MNHNY, CDR2 SVGAGI (reference sequence). V was pared by 5 bases and J by 2 bases, with 3 bases of the junction left unmatched. The chain's CDR3 is CASSPGGPGANVLTF. The CDR3 region has the DNA TGTGCCAGCAGTCCGGGAGGCCCTGGGGCCAACGTCCTGACTTTC.

This chain uses TRBV19 with TRBJ1-5, with no clear D. V was cut by 2 bases and J by 3 bases, with 5 bases left in between. Looked up from germline, CDR1 is LNHDA and CDR2 is SQIVND (reference sequence). The CDR3 has 13 amino acids. CDR3 sequence: CASSIKLNQPQHF. The CDR3 DNA reads TGTGCCAGTAGTATAAAACTCAATCAGCCCCAGCATTTT.

This clone was observed a few times. CDR3 in DNA: TGTGCCAGCTCGCGTCGGGGGGACCCTGGAAACACCATATATTTT. Translation gives CASSRRGDPGNTIYF. The chain joins TRBV18 to TRBJ1-3, with D possibly matching TRBD1 (5 bases). In germline, CDR1 is KGHSH, CDR2 LQKENI. This CDR3 region has 15 residues. Trimming took 6 bases from V and 2 from J, leaving 14 bases between them.

V usage is TRBV28 and J usage is TRBJ2-7; 8 bases line up with TRBD2. This CDR3 is built from 15 residues. Germline V gene data show CDR1 as MDHEN and CDR2 as SYDVKM. The V and J ends lost 6 bases and 5 bases, in that order; junction bases with no gene match: 12. The CDR3 is CASRPTGTRMDEQYF. The DNA for the CDR3 is TGTGCCAGCAGGCCAACCGGGACTAGGATGGACGAGCAGTACTTC. The variable domain in full, completed from reference TRBV28 and TRBJ2-7, reads DVKVTQSSRYLVKRTGEKVFLECVQDMDHENMFWYRQDPGLGLRLIYFSYDVKMKEKGDIPEGYSVSREKKERFSLILESASTNQTSMYLCASRPTGTRMDEQYFGPGTRLTVT.

The chain combines TRBV2 with TRBJ2-7; 7 positions match TRBD2. This CDR3 comprises 14 residues. Germline lookup yields CDR1 SNHLY and CDR2 FYNNEI. J lost 2 bases, V lost 10 bases, and 11 bases had no gene match. The CDR3 loop reads CAIRMTSRPYEQYF. In DNA, the CDR3 is TGTGCCATCAGAATGACTAGCAGACCCTACGAGCAGTACTTC.

This clone has just one count. The rearrangement joins TRBV2 to TRBJ1-5; D is possibly TRBD1 (6 bases). The CDR3 extends over 12 amino acids. Germline V gene lookup returns CDR1 SNHLY and CDR2 FYNNEI. Between the trimmed V and J ends, which lost 6 bases and 11 bases, there was a span of 14 bases. CDR3: CASRDSLRSQHF. DNA of the CDR3: TGTGCCAGCAGGGACAGCCTCCGGTCCCAGCATTTT. Combining the CDR3 with reference TRBV2 and TRBJ1-5 gives the whole variable domain EPEVTQTPSHQVTQMGQEVILRCVPISNHLYFYWYRQILGQKVEFLVSFYNNEISEKSEIFDDQFSVERPDGSNFTLKIRSTKLEDSAMYFCASRDSLRSQHFGDGTRLSIL.

The CDR3 protein is CASSKNRGGADTEAFF. CDR3 nucleotides: TGTGCCAGCTCCAAAAACAGGGGAGGAGCTGACACTGAAGCTTTCTTT. This rearrangement joins TRBV18 to TRBJ1-1, with 7 nucleotides matching TRBD1. The CDR3 consists of 16 residues. Germline V CDR1 and CDR2: KGHSH, LQKENI. V lost 6 bases to trimming and J lost 3 bases; unmatched junction nucleotides: 13.

This clone has just one count. This rearrangement joins TRBV18 to TRBJ1-6, with D tentatively TRBD1 (6 bases). The length of the CDR3 is 17 residues. V was trimmed by 6 bases and J by 5 bases, leaving 20 bases between them. CDR1 and CDR2 from the germline V gene are KGHSH and LQKENI. CDR3 loop: CASSRGAGIRDNSPLHF. CDR3 nucleotide sequence: TGTGCCAGCTCCCGGGGGGCCGGTATTCGCGATAATTCACCCCTCCACTTT.

The chain recombines TRBV10-3 with TRBJ2-7, with TRBD2 identical over 9 bases. The germline V gene has CDR1 ENHRY and CDR2 SYGVKD. The CDR3 contains 11 residues. With 10 bases clipped from V and 3 bases from J, the junction kept 1 base outside the gene matches. This CDR3 reads CATTSGYEQYF. As DNA, the CDR3 is TGTGCCACGACTAGCGGCTACGAGCAGTACTTC.

This chain joins TRBV29-1 and TRBJ2-1, with 7 bases that match TRBD2. Germline V gene data show CDR1 as SQVTM and CDR2 as ANQGSEA. The CDR3 length is 13 residues. V was clipped by 8 bases and J by 6 bases; unmatched bases: 10. CDR3 coding DNA: TGCAGCCCCACCGGGACTACCACCAATGAGCAGTTCTTC. As protein: CSPTGTTTNEQFF.

The V call is TRBV20-1, the J call TRBJ2-5; possible D gene TRBD2, 5 bases. The CDR3 totals 12 residues. Trimming pared 3 bases from V and 6 bases from J, leaving 11 bases between. The germline V gene encodes CDR1 DFQATT and CDR2 SNEGSKA (reference sequence). CDR3 protein: CSASSLAKTQYF. The CDR3 nucleotides read TGCAGTGCTAGTTCGCTAGCTAAGACCCAGTACTTC.

J is TRBJ1-5 and V is TRBV19; D gene ambiguous. The CDR3 totals 15 residues. The V gene's germline CDR1 is LNHDA and CDR2 SQIVND (reference sequence). Trimming removed 4 bases from V and 0 bases from J, with 10 bases in between. The CDR3, as DNA: TGTGCCAGTAGTAGAGAACAGCATAGCAATCAGCCCCAGCATTTT. Amino acids: CASSREQHSNQPQHF.

J is TRBJ1-2 and V is TRBV19, with D maybe TRBD1 (6 bases). Germline CDR1 and CDR2: LNHDA and SQIVND (reference sequence). The ends were cut back, 5 bases at V and 7 bases at J, with 17 bases in the middle. The CDR3 totals 14 residues. CDR3 residues: CASSLRDILSGYTF. The CDR3, as DNA: TGTGCCAGTAGTCTCCGGGACATACTGTCTGGCTACACCTTC.

V is TRBV6-5 and J is TRBJ1-1; D may be TRBD1 (6 bases). The germline V gene has CDR1 MNHEY and CDR2 SVGAGI. The CDR3 extends over 15 amino acids. Trimming removed 6 bases from V and 1 base from J, with 15 bases in between. DNA of the CDR3: TGTGCCAGCAGCCGATCGGGACAACCGAACACTGAAGCTTTCTTT. Its protein product is CASSRSGQPNTEAFF.

V gene TRBV19 combines with J gene TRBJ2-1, with 9 nucleotides matching TRBD2. The CDR3 covers 16 residues. V shed 3 bases and J 5 bases; nucleotides not matched to a gene: 8. Germline CDR1 is LNHDA and CDR2 is SQIVND (reference sequence). The CDR3 DNA reads TGTGCCAGTAGTATCTTACGGCGGGAGGGGGACAATGAGCAGTTCTTC. This translates into CASSILRREGDNEQFF.

DNA of the CDR3: TGTGCCAGCAGCCTTGACAGGGGAGAGACCCAGTACTTC. Translated: CASSLDRGETQYF. The chain links TRBV5-8 to TRBJ2-5; 8 bases are shared with TRBD1. The CDR3 runs 13 residues. After removal of 4 bases from V and 4 bases from J, the junction contained 3 bases not matched to a gene. Germline lookup yields CDR1 SGHTS and CDR2 YDEGEE.

The rearrangement links TRBV7-6 to TRBJ2-7; tentative D call: TRBD1 (6 bases). V lost 0 bases, J lost 2 bases, and 11 bases lay in between. Germline-derived CDR1 and CDR2 are SGHVS and FNYEAQ. The CDR3 covers 15 residues. CDR3 sequence reads: CASSLAQGQTYEQYF. The CDR3 DNA reads TGTGCCAGCAGCTTAGCGCAGGGGCAGACCTACGAGCAGTACTTC.

The chain links TRBV3-1 (or the pseudogene TRBV3-2) to TRBJ2-7; a weak D match, TRBD1 (6 bases). In germline, CDR1 is LGHDT, CDR2 YNNKEL (reference sequence). Trimming pared 5 bases from V and 0 bases from J, leaving 11 bases between. The CDR3 is 14 amino acids. Written as DNA, the CDR3 is TGTGCCAGCAGCTACAGGGCATACTCCTACGAGCAGTACTTC. Amino acids: CASSYRAYSYEQYF.

V usage is TRBV6-5 and J usage is TRBJ2-3; TRBD1 matches at 9 bases. V shed 6 bases, J shed 2 bases, and the junction held 6 bases outside the gene matches. Germline V gene sequence: CDR1 MNHEY, CDR2 SVGAGI. This CDR3 is built from 15 residues. The CDR3 nucleotides are TGTGCCAGCAGAACGGGACAGGGATACACAGATACGCAGTATTTT. Translated, it gives CASRTGQGYTDTQYF.

J is TRBJ1-6 and V is TRBV28; D is perhaps TRBD1 (6 bases). Trimming took off 2 bases at V and 7 bases at J, with 12 bases between the two ends. Germline V gene data show CDR1 as MDHEN and CDR2 as SYDVKM. There are 15 residues in the CDR3. The CDR3 DNA reads TGTGCCAGCAGTTTAGGACAGTCTACCAATTCACCCCTCCACTTT. Residues: CASSLGQSTNSPLHF.

The V call is TRBV7-2, the J call TRBJ1-5; 12 positions match TRBD1. Germline trimming cut 1 base from V and 5 bases from J; bases unmatched to any gene: 3. This CDR3 has 16 residues. Germline CDR1 SGHTA, CDR2 FQGNSA. The CDR3 is CASSLVGQGADQPQHF. The CDR3 DNA follows: TGTGCCAGCAGCTTAGTGGGACAGGGGGCGGATCAGCCCCAGCATTTT.

The rearrangement links TRBV19 to TRBJ2-7; 11 nucleotides match TRBD1. The germline V gene encodes CDR1 LNHDA and CDR2 SQIVND (reference sequence). V was clipped by 3 bases and J by 4 bases; unmatched bases: 8. This CDR3 spans 16 amino acids. CDR3 bases: TGTGCCAGTAGTATTTGGGACAGGGGGAGGACTTACGAGCAGTACTTC. It encodes CASSIWDRGRTYEQYF.